This is a list of T cell receptor beta chains from one sample in a study of blood T cell repertoires in COVID-19. Clones were sequenced by immunoSEQ multiplex PCR, and TCRdb holds only the in-frame ones, with some missing. The sample contains about 64,000 clones, roughly four fifths of which appear only once. The source material was peripheral blood. The receptors shown here come from a man older than 75 with acute or convalescent COVID-19. The CDR3 runs from the conserved cysteine through the conserved F or W. A D gene is named only where the DNA matches it firmly. Clone sizes are given selectively: once, few, many, or a class where the clone is expanded.

D gene	V gene	J gene	clone size	CDR3 protein	CDR3 DNA
.	TRBV6-1	TRBJ2-5	.	CASSGRRYGGEETQYF	TGTGCCAGCAGTGGTAGACGCTACGGCGGGGAAGAGACCCAGTACTTC
.	TRBV29-1	TRBJ1-2	.	CSVDGEIYGYTF	TGCAGCGTTGACGGAGAAATCTATGGCTACACCTTC
.	TRBV4-1	TRBJ2-5	.	CASSQDRALGTQYF	TGCGCCAGCAGCCAAGATCGAGCCCTCGGGACCCAGTACTTC
TRBD2	TRBV3-1/TRBV3-2	TRBJ2-5	.	CASSQDLAGGLQETQYF	TGTGCCAGCAGCCAAGATTTAGCGGGGGGACTCCAAGAGACCCAGTACTTC
TRBD1	TRBV15	TRBJ1-1	once	CATRPNRQGADTEAFF	TGTGCCACCCGACCCAATAGACAGGGGGCGGACACTGAAGCTTTCTTT
.	TRBV7-2	TRBJ1-1	few	CASSVTGWVRSTEAFF	TGTGCCAGCAGCGTCACAGGGTGGGTTAGGTCCACTGAAGCTTTCTTT
TRBD2	TRBV2	TRBJ2-3	.	CASRTSVSTDTQYF	TGTGCCAGCAGGACTAGCGTTAGCACAGATACGCAGTATTTT
.	TRBV27	TRBJ2-7	medium-sized	CASSSGLNLGEQYF	TGTGCCAGCAGTTCCGGACTAAACTTGGGGGAGCAGTACTTC
.	TRBV6-5	TRBJ1-1	.	CASSYSGTFEAFF	TGTGCCAGCAGTTACTCAGGGACATTTGAAGCTTTCTTT
TRBD2	TRBV11-1	TRBJ2-5	many	CASSRLSGGAEETQYF	TGTGCCAGCAGCCGACTTAGCGGGGGGGCCGAAGAGACCCAGTACTTC
.	TRBV4-1	TRBJ1-1	.	CASSLPGHRNTEAFF	TGCGCCAGCAGCCTACCGGGACATAGGAACACTGAAGCTTTCTTT
TRBD1	TRBV18	TRBJ1-3	.	CASSPRDSSGNTIYF	TGTGCCAGCTCACCAAGGGACAGCTCTGGAAACACCATATATTTT
TRBD1	TRBV18	TRBJ1-4	medium-sized	CASSQGTAQKLFF	TGTGCCAGCTCTCAGGGGACAGCTCAAAAACTGTTTTTT
.	TRBV7-9	TRBJ1-1	.	CASSERVRASEAFF	TGTGCCAGCAGCGAGCGGGTTCGGGCATCCGAAGCTTTCTTT
.	TRBV5-1	TRBJ2-3	.	CASSSDRSTDTQYF	TGCGCCAGCAGCTCCGACAGATCCACAGATACGCAGTATTTT
.	TRBV25-1	TRBJ1-3	.	CASSEGARNTIYF	TGTGCCAGCAGTGAGGGGGCGCGAAACACCATATATTTT
TRBD1	TRBV19	TRBJ1-6	.	CASSTKGQGAFPLHF	TGTGCCAGTAGTACGAAGGGACAGGGGGCATTCCCCCTCCACTTT
.	TRBV5-1	TRBJ1-4	.	CASSLEARKLFF	TGCGCCAGCAGCTTGGAGGCTAGAAAACTGTTTTTT
.	TRBV18	TRBJ1-4	.	CASSDRDSNEKLFF	TGTGCCAGCTCGGATCGGGACTCTAATGAAAAACTGTTTTTT